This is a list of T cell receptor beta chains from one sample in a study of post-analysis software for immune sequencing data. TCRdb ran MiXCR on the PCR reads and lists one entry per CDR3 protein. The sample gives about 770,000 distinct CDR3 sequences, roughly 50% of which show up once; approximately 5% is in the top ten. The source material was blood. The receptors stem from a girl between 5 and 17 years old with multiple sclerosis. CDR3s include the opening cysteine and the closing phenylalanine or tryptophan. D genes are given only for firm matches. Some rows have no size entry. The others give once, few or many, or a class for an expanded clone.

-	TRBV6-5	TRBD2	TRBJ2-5	TGTGCCAGTCAAACCGCGGGAGACGGGGAGACCCAGTACTTC	CASQTAGDGETQYF
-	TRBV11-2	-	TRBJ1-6	TGTGCCAGCAGCGCCGGCCCCGACCGTTCACCCCCCCACTTT	CASSAGPDRSPPHF
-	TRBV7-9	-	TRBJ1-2	TGTGCCAGCAGCACGCCTGACACCGACGATAACTATGGCTACACCTTC	CASSTPDTDDNYGYTF
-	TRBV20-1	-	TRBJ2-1	TGCAGTGCTAGAGTCCTGGACTCCGGTGAGCAGTTCTTC	CSARVLDSGEQFF
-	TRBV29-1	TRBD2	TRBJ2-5	TGCAGCGGGGGGGAGGGTCGTTCGACTAGCGGGAGTCCGTACCAAGAGACCCAGTACTTC	CSGGEGRSTSGSPYQETQYF
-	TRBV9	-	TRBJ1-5	TGTGCCAGCAGCTCCGACGGGGGAGGAAGTCAGCCCCAGCATTTT	CASSSDGGGSQPQHF
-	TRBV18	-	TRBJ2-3	TGTGCCAGCTCACCGTATGGCACGCCGACAGATACGCAGTATTTT	CASSPYGTPTDTQYF
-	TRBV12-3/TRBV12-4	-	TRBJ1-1	TGTGCCAGCAGTTGGGGGGGCGCAGGGAAGAACACTGAAGCTTTCTTT	CASSWGGAGKNTEAFF
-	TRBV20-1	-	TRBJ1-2	TGCAGTGCTAGCGTAACGAACGTTGGGGGGCAGCCAACTAACTATGGCTACACCTTC	CSASVTNVGGQPTNYGYTF
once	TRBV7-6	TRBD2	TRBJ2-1	TGTGCCAGCAGCTTAGGTGGGGCGGGGGATTCTTGGAATGAGCAGTTCTTC	CASSLGGAGDSWNEQFF
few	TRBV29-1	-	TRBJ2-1	TGCAGCGTTGTTGCCTACTCATACAATGAGCAGTTCTTC	CSVVAYSYNEQFF
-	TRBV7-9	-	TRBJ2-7	TGTGCCAGCAGCTTAGTCTCCAGGGCCTACGAGCAGTACTTC	CASSLVSRAYEQYF
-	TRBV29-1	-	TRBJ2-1	TGCAGCGTCGGGGTGGGGAGTCGATATTACAATGAGCAGTTCTTC	CSVGVGSRYYNEQFF
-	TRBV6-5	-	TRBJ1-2	TGTGCCAGCAGTTACTCAGGGCATGGCCTCTATGGCTACACCTTC	CASSYSGHGLYGYTF
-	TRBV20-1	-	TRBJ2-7	TGCAGTGCTAGAGCGAACAGCTTCGAGCAGTACTTC	CSARANSFEQYF
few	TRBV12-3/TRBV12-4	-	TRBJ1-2	TGTGCCAGCAGTCGGACCCCGTTAGCTAACTATGGCTACACCTTC	CASSRTPLANYGYTF
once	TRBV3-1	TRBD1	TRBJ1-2	TGTGCCAGCAGCCAAGCCGGGACAGGGAGCGGCTACACCTTC	CASSQAGTGSGYTF
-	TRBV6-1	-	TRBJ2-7	TGTGCCAGCATTAACGGGGGACCTTTCTCCTACGAGCAGTACTTC	CASINGGPFSYEQYF
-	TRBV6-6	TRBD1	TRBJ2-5	TGTGCCAGCAGGACAGACAGGGGCCCAGAGACCCAGTACTTC	CASRTDRGPETQYF
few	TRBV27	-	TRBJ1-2	TGTGCCAGCAGTTTGATGGCCGGCTATGGCTACACCTTC	CASSLMAGYGYTF
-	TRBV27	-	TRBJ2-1	TGTGCCGAAAGACAGGGTATTAGGGGGGAGGGCCTTTGGTGCAACTACAATGAGCAGTTCTTC	CAERQGIRGEGLWCNYNEQFF
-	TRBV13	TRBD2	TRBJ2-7	TGTGCCAGCAGCGCAGGGACTAGCGGGAGGGAACTTCCCTACGAGCAGTACTTC	CASSAGTSGRELPYEQYF
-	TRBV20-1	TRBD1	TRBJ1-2	TGCAGTGCCCACCGGGACAGGGGAAACTATGGCTACACCTTC	CSAHRDRGNYGYTF
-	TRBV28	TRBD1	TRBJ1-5	TGTGCCAGCAGTGTTCCTATTCAGGGGGATCAGCCCCAGCATTTT	CASSVPIQGDQPQHF
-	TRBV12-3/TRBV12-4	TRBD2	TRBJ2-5	TGTGCCAGCAGTCCCCCAAGCGGGAGCCTTGAGCAGTACTTC	CASSPPSGSLEQYF
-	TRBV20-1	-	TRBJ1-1	TGCAGTGCTAGTCGGCAGGAGGGAACTGAAGCTTTCTTT	CSASRQEGTEAFF
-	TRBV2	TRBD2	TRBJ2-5	TGTGCCAGCAGTGAAGATGGACTAGGGCAAGAGACCCAGTACTTC	CASSEDGLGQETQYF
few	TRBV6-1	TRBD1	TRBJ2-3	TGTGCCAGCAGTGTGGGACAGGGGGCGGCGATGGGTACGCAGTATTTT	CASSVGQGAAMGTQYF
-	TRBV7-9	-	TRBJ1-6	TGTGCCAGCAGTTTGGCGGGTTCACCCCTCCACTTT	CASSLAGSPLHF
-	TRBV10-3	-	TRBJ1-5	TGTGCCATCAGTGAGGCAGCTTATCAGCCCCAGCATTTT	CAISEAAYQPQHF
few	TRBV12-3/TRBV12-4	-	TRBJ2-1	TGTGCCAGCAGTTTAGACGCAGGCTCCGGCAATGAGCAGTTCTTC	CASSLDAGSGNEQFF
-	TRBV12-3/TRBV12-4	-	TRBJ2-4	TGTGCCAGCAGGGGACAATTAGCCAAAAACATTCAGTACTTC	CASRGQLAKNIQYF
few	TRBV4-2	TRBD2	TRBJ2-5	TGTGCCAGCAGCCTTAACGCGTGGACTAGCGGGAGTGTAGGTCAAGAGACCCAGTACTTC	CASSLNAWTSGSVGQETQYF
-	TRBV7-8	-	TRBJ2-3	TGTGCCAGCAGCTTATATCGCGGGATAGTCGCAGATACGCAGTATTTT	CASSLYRGIVADTQYF
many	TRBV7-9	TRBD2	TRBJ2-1	TGTGCCAGCAGCTTAAGCGGGAGCTACAATGAGCAGTTCTTC	CASSLSGSYNEQFF
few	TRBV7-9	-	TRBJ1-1	TGTGCCAGCAGCTCGGTGGGGACTGAAGCTTTCTTT	CASSSVGTEAFF
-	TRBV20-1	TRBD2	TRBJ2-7	TGCAGTGCTAGAGATAAAGCGGGAGGGACCTACGAGCAGTACTTC	CSARDKAGGTYEQYF
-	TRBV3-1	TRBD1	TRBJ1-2	TGTGCCAGCAGCCAAGAAACTAGACAGGGCCGCGGCTACACCTTC	CASSQETRQGRGYTF
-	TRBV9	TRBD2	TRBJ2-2	TGTGCCAGCAGCGTAGAACTAGCGAGGGAGCTGTTTTTT	CASSVELARELFF
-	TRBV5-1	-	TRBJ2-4	TGCGCCAGCAGCTTCATTGAGGAAGGCAGCCAGCAGTACTTC	CASSFIEEGSQQYF
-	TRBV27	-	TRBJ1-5	TGTGCCAGCAGTTTATCAGGGTCGCGGGAGCCCCAGCATTTT	CASSLSGSREPQHF
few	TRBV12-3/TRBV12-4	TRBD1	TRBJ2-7	TGTGCCAGCAGCCTTCGTACAGGGGGCGGATACGAGCAGTACTTC	CASSLRTGGGYEQYF
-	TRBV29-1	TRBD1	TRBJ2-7	TGCAGCGTATGGACAGGGAGTCACGAGCAGTACTTC	CSVWTGSHEQYF
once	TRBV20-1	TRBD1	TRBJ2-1	TGCAGTGCCAGTCTGGCAGGACAGGGGACGAATGAGCAGTTCTTC	CSASLAGQGTNEQFF
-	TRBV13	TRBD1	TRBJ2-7	TGTGCCAGCAGCTTATGGCCGACAGGGGGGCTCTACGAGCAGTACTTC	CASSLWPTGGLYEQYF
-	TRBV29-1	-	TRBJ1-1	TGCAGCGCCGACCCGGAGAACACTGAAGCTTTCTTT	CSADPENTEAFF
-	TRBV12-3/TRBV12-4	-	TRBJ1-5	TGTGCCAGCAGTTATAGTGGGGGCCTCGGTCAGCCCCAGCATTTT	CASSYSGGLGQPQHF
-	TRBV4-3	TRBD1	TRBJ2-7	TGCGCCAGCAGCCCCAGACAGGGGTGGGCCTACGAGCAGTACTTC	CASSPRQGWAYEQYF
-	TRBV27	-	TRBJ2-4	TGTGCCAGCAGCCGAGGTGGGCTAGCTCGAAACATTCAGTACTTC	CASSRGGLARNIQYF
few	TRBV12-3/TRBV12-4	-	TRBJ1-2	TGTGCCAGCAGCCCCGACAGAAGAAATGGCTACACCTTC	CASSPDRRNGYTF
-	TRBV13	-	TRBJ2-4	TGTGCCAGCAGCTTAACAATTACAGGTCCGGACATTCAGTACTTC	CASSLTITGPDIQYF
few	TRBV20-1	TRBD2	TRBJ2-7	TGCAGTGCTACCCAAGCGGGAGGAGATCCCTACGAGCAGTACTTC	CSATQAGGDPYEQYF
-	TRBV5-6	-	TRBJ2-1	TGTGCCAGCAGCTTTAGTCTGGCTAGTAACAATGAGCAGTTCTTC	CASSFSLASNNEQFF
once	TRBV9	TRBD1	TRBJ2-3	TGTGCCAGCAGCGCACCGGGACAGGGGTTCACAGATACGCAGTATTTT	CASSAPGQGFTDTQYF
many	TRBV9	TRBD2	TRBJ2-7	TGTGCCAGCAGCCCGGGAGGAGGCTACGAGCAGTACTTC	CASSPGGGYEQYF
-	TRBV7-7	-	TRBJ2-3	TGTGCTAGCAGCTCATCATACACAGATACGCAGTATTTT	CASSSSYTDTQYF
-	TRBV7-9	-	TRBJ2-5	TGTGCCAGCACTTCCGGCGATTCGGCCCTCTACGGGCAGTACTTC	CASTSGDSALYGQYF
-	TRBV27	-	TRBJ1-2	TGTGCCAGCAGTCCCCCAGGCAGGGAGGGCTATGGCTACACCTTC	CASSPPGREGYGYTF